This paragraph reports one TCR beta chain. Its antigen is unidentified. The CDR3 has 15 amino acids. Germline CDR1 is KGHSH and CDR2 is LQKENI. Trimming took off 1 base at V and 2 bases at J, with 9 bases between the two ends. This entry comes from a study of Ad26.COV2.S vaccination and SARS-CoV-2 variants. General study points: In TCR breadth and depth analyses, total T cell responses may have been underestimated.

Treatment here: 19 received Ad26.COV2.S at low or high dose, single or two shots; about 5 received placebo; per-sample allocation not given. After the first vaccine or placebo injection, samples were drawn on day 63. The repertoire was sequenced with immunoSEQ multiplex PCR; TCRdb's copy has only in-frame clones and lacks some. Here the sample spans around 310,000 clones, about nine tenths being singletons. This clonotype was sampled from a person between 18 and 59 years old who received the Ad26.COV2.S COVID-19 vaccine or a placebo. Here the sequenced sample was peripheral blood, taken in a trial of Ad26.COV2.S vaccine versus placebo. The rearrangement links TRBV18 to TRBJ1-3, with D perhaps TRBD1 (6 bases). CDR3 in DNA: TGTGCCAGCTCACCACGCCGGGGGCCTGGAAACACCATATATTTT. Its translation is CASSPRRGPGNTIYF.